The next 28 T cell receptor beta chains were all read from a single sample in a study of blood T cell repertoires in COVID-19. Data came from immunoSEQ multiplex PCR; TCRdb stores just in-frame clones and leaves some out. The sample has 70,000 to 85,000 clones, around four fifths seen once. Sequences were obtained from peripheral blood. The receptors originated from a man older than 75 with active or convalescent COVID-19.

The chain is built from TRBV6-5 and TRBJ1-1, with D unclear. Between the trimmed V and J ends, which lost 6 bases and 4 bases, there was a span of 12 bases. Germline assignment: CDR1 MNHEY and CDR2 SVGAGI. The CDR3 runs 13 residues. The CDR3 DNA reads as TGTGCCAGCAGGAGGGTTTATGGCACTGAAGCTTTCTTT. Residues: CASRRVYGTEAFF.

This clone appeared a single time. The rearrangement uses TRBV6-5 and TRBJ2-7, with 9 bases that match TRBD1. The CDR3 consists of 15 residues. Trimming removed 5 bases from V and 2 bases from J; junction bases left unmatched: 7. Germline CDR1 reads MNHEY; CDR2 reads SVGAGI. The CDR3 loop reads CASSRPGTGPYEQYF. In nucleotides, the CDR3 is TGTGCCAGCAGTCGACCCGGGACAGGGCCCTACGAGCAGTACTTC.

CDR3: CSASRGLEPFF. CDR3 nucleotide sequence: TGCAGTGCTAGTCGCGGGTTAGAACCCTTCTTC. This rearrangement joins TRBV20-1 to TRBJ2-1; D may be TRBD2 (5 bases). Germline V lookup: CDR1 DFQATT, CDR2 SNEGSKA (reference sequence). V was clipped by 3 bases and J by 16 bases, with 16 bases between them. CDR3 length equals 11 residues.

V usage is TRBV19 and J usage is TRBJ2-5; no reliable D call. Between the trimmed V and J ends, which lost 8 bases and 1 base, there was a span of 11 bases. CDR1 and CDR2 (germline): LNHDA, SQIVND (reference sequence). The CDR3 totals 13 residues. CDR3 coding DNA: TGTGCCAGTGGTGGGCACTTCCAAGAGACCCAGTACTTC. It yields the protein CASGGHFQETQYF.

The rearrangement uses TRBV11-1 and TRBJ2-5, with 9 bases aligning to TRBD1. J gave up 4 bases and V 6 bases, and 9 bases lay outside the gene matches. There are 15 residues in the CDR3. Germline CDR1 reads SGHAT; CDR2 reads FQDESV (reference sequence). The CDR3 here is CASREQGALGETQYF. Written as DNA, the CDR3 is TGTGCCAGCAGAGAACAGGGGGCGCTGGGAGAGACCCAGTACTTC. Based on the CDR3 plus reference TRBV11-1 and TRBJ2-5, the full variable domain is EAEVAQSPRYKITEKSQAVAFWCDPISGHATLYWYRQILGQGPELLVQFQDESVVDDSQLPKDRFSAERLKGVDSTLKIQPAELGDSAMYLCASREQGALGETQYFGPGTRLLVL.

The V call is TRBV18, the J call TRBJ2-1; tentatively, D is TRBD2 (6 bases). V lost 6 bases, J lost 9 bases, and 15 bases lay in between. The CDR3 consists of 13 residues. CDR1 is KGHSH and CDR2 is LQKENI in the germline V gene. The CDR3 sequence is CASSGSPRGEQFF. The DNA for the CDR3 is TGTGCCAGCTCGGGATCCCCGCGGGGTGAGCAGTTCTTC.

The rearrangement links TRBV7-3 to TRBJ1-3, with TRBD1 identical over 9 bases. Trimming removed 5 bases from V and 2 bases from J; junction bases left unmatched: 7. The CDR3 length is 16 residues. Per the germline V gene, CDR1 is SGHTA and CDR2 is FQGTGA. DNA for the CDR3: TGTGCCAGCAGCCCCGGGACAGGGTATCCTGGAAACACCATATATTTT. This codes for CASSPGTGYPGNTIYF.

The chain employs TRBV6-5 and TRBJ1-1; D might be TRBD1 (6 bases). This CDR3 is 12 amino acids long. The V gene lost 6 bases and the J gene lost 5 bases, with 10 bases spanning the gap. Germline CDR1 is MNHEY and CDR2 is SVGAGI. The CDR3 nucleotides are TGTGCCAGCAGAGGACAGCAGACTGAAGCTTTCTTT. It specifies CASRGQQTEAFF.

The gene calls are TRBV29-1 and TRBJ2-2; 7 nucleotides line up with TRBD1. The V segment lost 6 bases and the J segment 1 base; nucleotides outside the gene matches: 8. The CDR3 totals 15 residues. CDR1 SQVTM and CDR2 ANQGSEA come from the germline V gene. For the CDR3, the DNA is TGCAGCGTCGGCTTCAGGACAGGGAACACCGGGGAGCTGTTTTTT. Its translation: CSVGFRTGNTGELFF.

The rearrangement uses TRBV11-2 and TRBJ1-1; 9 bases agree with TRBD1. The V gene's germline CDR1 is SGHAT and CDR2 FQNNGV. Trimming at V came to 5 bases and at J to 7 bases, leaving 8 bases not matched to a gene. The CDR3 has 14 residues. CDR3 in amino acids: CASSRDRAVGEAFF. For the CDR3, the DNA is TGTGCCAGCAGCAGGGACAGGGCGGTTGGTGAAGCTTTCTTT.

The V call is TRBV18, the J call TRBJ2-1, with D perhaps matching TRBD1 (7 bases). The V gene lost 5 bases and the J gene lost 3 bases, with 11 bases spanning the gap. Germline V lookup: CDR1 KGHSH, CDR2 LQKENI. CDR3 length: 14 residues. This CDR3 reads CASSAGGIYNEQFF. The CDR3, as DNA: TGTGCCAGCTCAGCAGGGGGGATCTACAATGAGCAGTTCTTC.

The chain carries TRBV14 and TRBJ2-5, with TRBD2 as a possible D gene (5 bases). This CDR3 is 13 amino acids long. Germline values: CDR1 SGHDN, CDR2 FVKESK. V lost 1 base and J lost 3, with 6 bases in between. This CDR3 reads CASSQAREETQYF. The CDR3 DNA sequence: TGTGCCAGCAGCCAAGCGCGGGAAGAGACCCAGTACTTC.

J is TRBJ2-1 and V is TRBV5-5; the D is unclear. The V end lost 1 base, the J end lost 5 bases, and 10 bases lay between the germline ends. Germline-derived CDR1 and CDR2 are SGHKS and YYEKEE (reference sequence). The CDR3 contains 14 residues. The CDR3 here is CASSLNPRDNEQFF. CDR3 DNA sequence: TGTGCCAGCAGCTTGAATCCGAGAGACAATGAGCAGTTCTTC.

The V call is TRBV7-8, the J call TRBJ2-5; 12 bases are shared with TRBD2. V was pared by 5 bases and J by 5 bases, with 6 bases of the junction left unmatched. The length of the CDR3 is 15 residues. Germline V gene lookup returns CDR1 SGHVS and CDR2 FQNEAQ. CDR3 protein: CASSIRTSGEETQYF. DNA for the CDR3: TGTGCCAGCAGCATTCGGACTAGCGGGGAGGAGACCCAGTACTTC.

This chain links TRBV3-1 (or the pseudogene TRBV3-2) with TRBJ2-7; 12 bases map to TRBD2. This CDR3 contains 16 residues. V shed 4 bases and J 5 bases; nucleotides not matched to a gene: 9. Germline CDR1 reads LGHDT; CDR2 reads YNNKEL (reference sequence). The CDR3 protein is CASSPARLAGANEQYF. The DNA for the CDR3 is TGTGCCAGCAGCCCAGCGAGACTAGCGGGAGCCAACGAGCAGTACTTC.

This rearrangement joins TRBV2 to TRBJ2-6, with a weak D call TRBD2 (5 bases). Looked up from germline, CDR1 is SNHLY and CDR2 is FYNNEI. The CDR3 contains 16 residues. The germline V and J ends were trimmed by 6 bases and 4 bases, with 16 bases remaining between them. The CDR3 loop reads CASRPDGGGGANVLTF. The CDR3 coding sequence is TGTGCCAGCAGACCTGACGGAGGAGGAGGGGCCAACGTCCTGACTTTC.

This clone was counted only a few times. In DNA form, the CDR3 reads TGTGCCAGCAGCCAACCGGGACAGGGAATCTACGAGCAGTACTTC. The encoded protein is CASSQPGQGIYEQYF. The V and J genes are TRBV16 and TRBJ2-7; TRBD1 agrees at 9 bases. Per the germline V gene, CDR1 is KGHSY and CDR2 is FQNENV. This CDR3 is built from 15 residues. Losses at the gene ends were 2 bases for V and 3 bases for J; bases not matched to a gene: 5.

The CDR3 region is CASSIDPGTGDGNEQFF. DNA for the CDR3: TGTGCCAGCAGTATTGACCCCGGGACAGGGGACGGCAATGAGCAGTTCTTC. This sequence joins TRBV2 and TRBJ2-1; TRBD1 matches 10 bases. V shed 5 bases and J 6 bases; nucleotides not matched to a gene: 13. This CDR3 is built from 17 residues. Germline-derived CDR1 and CDR2 are SNHLY and FYNNEI.

The rearrangement links TRBV12-3 or TRBV12-4 to TRBJ1-5; D ambiguous. The V and J ends lost 5 bases and 5 bases respectively, with 10 bases between them. The CDR3 totals 13 residues. The CDR3 DNA reads as TGTGCCAGCAGTATTGGGAGGGATCAGCCCCAGCATTTT. Protein sequence: CASSIGRDQPQHF.

This CDR3 is CASRGTTDTQYF. For the CDR3, the DNA is TGTGCCAGCAGGGGCACCACAGATACGCAGTATTTT. The chain links TRBV6-5 to TRBJ2-3; D is unclear. The ends were cut back, 6 bases at V and 2 bases at J, with 6 bases in the middle. CDR1 is MNHEY, CDR2 SVGAGI, per germline. This CDR3 region has 12 residues.

As concerns this clone: One end of the junction varies from germline; a read error may be responsible. The chain couples TRBV5-1 to TRBJ2-5, with 10 bases fitting TRBD1. Germline loops: CDR1 SGHRS, CDR2 YFSETQ. This CDR3 has 14 amino acids. The CDR3 DNA reads TGCGCCAGCAGCTTGGCCGGGACAGGGGCCCGGGATCACTTC. Translated: CASSLAGTGARDHF.

This clone was counted once. V usage is TRBV28 and J usage is TRBJ2-6, with D possibly TRBD2 on 5 matching bases. The CDR3 runs to 14 residues. V was shortened by 5 bases and J by 2 bases, with 7 bases between the two germline ends. Germline CDR1 and CDR2: MDHEN and SYDVKM. In DNA, the CDR3 is TGTGCCAGCAGTCTTAGCGCTGGGGCCAACGTCCTGACTTTC. Its protein is CASSLSAGANVLTF.

V gene TRBV2 combines with J gene TRBJ1-1; D is unresolved. V lost 2 bases to trimming and J lost 1 base, with 14 bases between them. The CDR3 has 16 amino acids. CDR1 and CDR2 from the germline V gene are SNHLY and FYNNEI. Here the CDR3 reads CASSEQASFGNTEAFF. CDR3 nucleotides: TGTGCCAGCAGTGAACAAGCGAGCTTCGGGAACACTGAAGCTTTCTTT.

The gene calls are TRBV4-2 and TRBJ2-1, with D possibly being TRBD2 (5 bases). Per the germline V gene, CDR1 is LGHNA and CDR2 is YNFKEQ. The CDR3 extends over 18 amino acids. Trimming took off 0 bases at V and 1 base at J, with 16 bases between the two ends. This CDR3 is CASSQDQTRDISYNEQFF. The CDR3 coding sequence is TGTGCCAGCAGCCAAGATCAAACCCGGGATATATCCTACAATGAGCAGTTCTTC.

The rearrangement links TRBV2 to TRBJ1-3; 7 bases are shared with TRBD1. The CDR3 contains 15 residues. Per germline, CDR1 SNHLY and CDR2 FYNNEI. Trimming took 1 base from V and 2 from J; bases not matched to a gene: 2. Here the CDR3 DNA reads TGTGCCAGCAGTGAAGACAGGGGCGCTGGAAACACCATATATTTT. Encoded protein: CASSEDRGAGNTIYF. Using reference TRBV2 and TRBJ1-3 for the parts outside the CDR3, the full variable domain is EPEVTQTPSHQVTQMGQEVILRCVPISNHLYFYWYRQILGQKVEFLVSFYNNEISEKSEIFDDQFSVERPDGSNFTLKIRSTKLEDSAMYFCASSEDRGAGNTIYFGEGSWLTVV.

The genes are TRBV19 and TRBJ2-1; 11 nucleotides match TRBD2. In germline, CDR1 is LNHDA, CDR2 SQIVND (reference sequence). V shed 7 bases, J shed 6 bases, and the junction held 14 bases outside the gene matches. The CDR3 has 17 amino acids. DNA of the CDR3: TGTGCCAGTACCACCTTCACAGGGACTAGCGGATTCAATGAGCAGTTCTTC. Protein product: CASTTFTGTSGFNEQFF.

The sample holds a few counts of this clone. This sequence joins TRBV30 and TRBJ1-4; TRBD1 agrees at 7 bases. The ends lost 7 bases at V and 4 bases at J; junction bases unmatched: 3. This CDR3 spans 12 amino acids. Germline V gene sequence: CDR1 GTSNPN, CDR2 SVGIG (reference sequence). The DNA of the CDR3 is TGTGCCTACAGGGGAGGTAATGAAAAACTGTTTTTT. Residues: CAYRGGNEKLFF.

This sequence joins TRBV3-1 (or the pseudogene TRBV3-2) and TRBJ2-7; D is perhaps TRBD2 (5 bases). V lost 1 base and J lost 3, with 10 bases in between. Germline CDR1 reads LGHDT; CDR2 reads YNNKEL (reference sequence). The CDR3 is made up of 14 amino acids. In nucleotides, the CDR3 is TGTGCCAGCAGCCAAGGCGCGCGGGTCTACGAGCAGTACTTC. Amino acids: CASSQGARVYEQYF.